This entry concerns a single T cell receptor beta chain. The PCR contained 60 Vbeta and 13 Jbeta primers. The data were produced by immunoSEQ multiplex PCR, yet TCRdb's version contains in-frame clones alone and is incomplete. Of 150,000 to 180,000 clones in the sample, over 65% were seen once. This specimen comes from a study of cytomegalovirus exposure and HLA in healthy donors. The ends were cut back, 4 bases at V and 1 base at J, with 4 bases in the middle. Germline assignment: CDR1 SGHRS and CDR2 YFSETQ. The CDR3 consists of 12 residues. Sequences were obtained from PBMCs. The rearrangement uses TRBV5-1 and TRBJ2-3; no clear D. The clonotype originates from a man between 25 and 39 years old in good health and CMV-seronegative. The CDR3 spells CASSTGTDTQYF. CDR3 in DNA: TGCGCCAGCAGCACGGGCACAGATACGCAGTATTTT.